Sequencing of this T cell receptor (beta chain) was carried out in a study of shared clonotypes between healthy human individuals. Only in-frame clones appear in the TCRdb table, and some are missing; sequencing was by immunoSEQ multiplex PCR. The data show approximately 2.5 million clones, with 90% to 95% seen just once and around 0.4% held by the top ten. Trimming removed 2 bases from V and 6 bases from J, with 11 bases in between. This CDR3 is built from 14 residues. The germline CDR1 and CDR2 sequences are MDHEN and SYDVKM. Study findings and constraints: Clonotype sharing among donors, it was expected, would be affected by sequencing depth.

On this clone: Its specificity is unknown.

The material sequenced was naive CD4+ T cells from PBMCs. Subset of the sample: CD45RA+ positively selected. The origin of this receptor is a young man in good health. Some clones in this sample may be carry-over from other donors' samples. J is TRBJ2-1 and V is TRBV28; D is undetermined. The CDR3 DNA is TGTGCCAGCAGTTTAACGCGTCGGGTCAATGAGCAGTTCTTC. This gives the protein CASSLTRRVNEQFF.